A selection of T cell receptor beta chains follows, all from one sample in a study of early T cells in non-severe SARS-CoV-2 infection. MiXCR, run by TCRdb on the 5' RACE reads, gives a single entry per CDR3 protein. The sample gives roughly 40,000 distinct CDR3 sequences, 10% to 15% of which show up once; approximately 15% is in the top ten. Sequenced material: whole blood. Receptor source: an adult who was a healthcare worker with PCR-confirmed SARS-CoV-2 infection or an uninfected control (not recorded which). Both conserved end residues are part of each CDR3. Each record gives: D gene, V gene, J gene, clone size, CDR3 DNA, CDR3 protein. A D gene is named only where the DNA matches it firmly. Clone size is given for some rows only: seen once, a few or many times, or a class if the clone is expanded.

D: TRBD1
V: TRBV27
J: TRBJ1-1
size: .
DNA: TGTGCCAGCAGGATTGTGACAGGGGGCGTACTCAACACTGAAGCTTTCTTT
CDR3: CASRIVTGGVLNTEAFF

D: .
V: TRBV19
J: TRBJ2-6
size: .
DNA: TGTGCCAGTACAGGCTCTGGGGCCAACGTCCTGACTTTC
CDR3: CASTGSGANVLTF

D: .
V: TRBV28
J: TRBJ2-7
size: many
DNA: TGTGCCAGCAGCCCCACCTGGGGGTCCTACGAGCAGTACTTC
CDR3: CASSPTWGSYEQYF

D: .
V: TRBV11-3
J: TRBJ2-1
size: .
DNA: TGTGCCAGCAGCTTCGGGCGGTTTAATGAGCAGTTCTTC
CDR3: CASSFGRFNEQFF

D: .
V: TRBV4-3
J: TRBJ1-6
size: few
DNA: TGCGCCAGCGGGGCCAGGACTGATTCACCCCTCCACTTT
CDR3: CASGARTDSPLHF

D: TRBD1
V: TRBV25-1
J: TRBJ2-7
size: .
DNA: TGTGCCAGCGCGCAGGGGGCGTCGCACGAGCAGTACTTC
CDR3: CASAQGASHEQYF

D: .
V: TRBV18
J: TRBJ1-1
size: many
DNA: TGTGCCAGCTCACCACCGGTGAACACTGAAGCTTTCTTT
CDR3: CASSPPVNTEAFF

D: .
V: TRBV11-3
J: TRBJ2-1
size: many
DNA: TGTGCCAGCAGCTTGGATACGGTTAACAATGAGCAGTTCTTC
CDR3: CASSLDTVNNEQFF

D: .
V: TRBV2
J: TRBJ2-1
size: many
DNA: TGTGCCAGCCGTGGGTACAATGAGCAGTTCTTC
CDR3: CASRGYNEQFF

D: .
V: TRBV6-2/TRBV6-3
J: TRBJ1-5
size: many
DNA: TGTGCCAGCAGTTACGGGATAGGGGGGTACCAGCCCCAGCATTTT
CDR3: CASSYGIGGYQPQHF

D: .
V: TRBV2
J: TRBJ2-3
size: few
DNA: TGTGCCAGCAGTGTGGGTCGTTTAAGCACAGATACGCAGTATTTT
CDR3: CASSVGRLSTDTQYF

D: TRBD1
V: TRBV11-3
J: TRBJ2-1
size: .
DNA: TGTGCCAGCAGCCCGCGACAGGGCCCCTACAATGAGCAGTTCTTC
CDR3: CASSPRQGPYNEQFF